Listed here are 24 T cell receptor beta chains from one sample, sequenced in a study of T cells after yellow fever vaccination. One entry per CDR3 protein, called by TCRdb with MiXCR from the 5' RACE reads. The sample records 250,000 to 350,000 distinct CDR3 sequences, around 6.8% being singletons. This sample comprised PBMCs, obtained 45 days after the first yellow fever vaccination. These receptors were obtained from a young man who received the YFV17D yellow fever vaccine.

The chain recombines TRBV3-1 with TRBJ1-6, with D possibly matching TRBD1 (5 bases). Germline lookup yields CDR1 LGHDT and CDR2 YNNKEL (reference sequence). CDR3 size: 15 residues. The V end lost 0 bases, the J end lost 7 bases, and 10 bases lay between the germline ends. The CDR3 loop reads CASSQDSGWNSPLHF. CDR3 nucleotide sequence: TGTGCCAGCAGCCAAGATTCAGGGTGGAATTCACCCCTCCACTTT.

The J gene is TRBJ2-7, the V gene TRBV25-1; D uncertain. The CDR3 contains 12 residues. Germline lookup yields CDR1 MGHDK and CDR2 SYGVNS. The ends were cut back, 6 bases at V and 5 bases at J, with 11 bases in the middle. CDR3 loop: CASSSHDHEQYF. The CDR3 coding sequence is TGTGCCAGCAGCTCCCATGACCACGAGCAGTACTTC.

This clonotype was recorded at least ten times. This chain joins TRBV6-5 and TRBJ2-1; 9 bases map to TRBD2. The V gene's germline CDR1 is MNHEY and CDR2 SVGAGI. J lost 6 bases, V lost 3 bases, and 6 bases had no gene match. This CDR3 region has 15 residues. DNA of the CDR3: TGTGCCAGCAGTTATGCGGGAGCGGGAGGCAATGAGCAGTTCTTC. Its translation: CASSYAGAGGNEQFF.

J is TRBJ1-1 and V is TRBV20-1; D is unresolved. The CDR3 runs to 15 residues. Trimming left V 2 bases short and J 1 base short, with 14 bases between. Germline V gene data show CDR1 as DFQATT and CDR2 as SNEGSKA (reference sequence). DNA of the CDR3: TGCAGTGCTAGAAAGGGCAACACGGGGAACACTGAAGCTTTCTTT. Translated: CSARKGNTGNTEAFF.

In this sample, this clonotype turned up a few times. The V gene is TRBV28, the J gene TRBJ1-2; D not certain. CDR3 length: 12 amino acids. The ends were cut back, 3 bases at V and 5 bases at J, with 7 bases in the middle. The germline CDR1 and CDR2 sequences are MDHEN and SYDVKM. The CDR3 sequence is CASSFFGYGYTF. For the CDR3, the DNA is TGTGCCAGCAGTTTTTTTGGTTATGGCTACACCTTC.

In this sample, this clonotype turned up many times. The chain employs TRBV10-3 and TRBJ2-7; 7 nucleotides line up with TRBD1. The V and J ends lost 6 bases and 3 bases, in that order; junction bases with no gene match: 5. Germline CDR1 is ENHRY and CDR2 is SYGVKD. The CDR3 length is 13 residues. CDR3 loop: CAISPGTDYEQYF. The CDR3, as DNA: TGTGCCATCAGCCCCGGGACAGACTACGAGCAGTACTTC.

This clonotype was seen more than once but under ten times. The rearrangement joins TRBV18 to TRBJ2-7; D is possibly TRBD1 or TRBD2 (5 bases each). Germline-derived CDR1 and CDR2 are KGHSH and LQKENI. The CDR3 has 14 residues. V gave up 1 base and J gave up 0 bases, with 7 bases separating them. CDR3: CASSPQGSSYEQYV. The DNA of the CDR3 is TGTGCCAGCTCACCACAGGGGAGCTCCTACGAGCAGTACGTC.

The chain joins TRBV2 to TRBJ2-1; 7 nucleotides agree with TRBD2. The CDR3 spans 13 residues. Germline lookup yields CDR1 SNHLY and CDR2 FYNNEI. V trimming: 7 bases; J trimming: 10 bases; junction bases outside the gene matches: 10. DNA of the CDR3: TGTGCCAGCAAATGGGGGGGGGTAAAGGAGCAGTTCTTC. Translation gives CASKWGGVKEQFF.

The chain recombines TRBV20-1 with TRBJ1-2, with D possibly being TRBD1 (6 bases). Germline V gene lookup returns CDR1 DFQATT and CDR2 SNEGSKA (reference sequence). CDR3 length equals 17 residues. Trimming stripped 0 bases from V and 7 bases from J, with 24 bases between. The CDR3 sequence is CSARDRGPVWLIGGYTF. DNA for the CDR3: TGCAGTGCTAGAGATCGGGGGCCTGTTTGGCTCATCGGTGGCTACACCTTC.

The chain combines TRBV7-3 with TRBJ2-2; D unresolved. This CDR3 is 15 amino acids long. CDR1 is SGHTA and CDR2 is FQGTGA in the germline V gene. V lost 1 base and J lost 7, with 13 bases in between. The CDR3 sequence: CASSLIAVGNGELFF. CDR3 sequence (DNA): TGTGCCAGCAGCTTAATCGCCGTGGGGAACGGGGAGCTGTTTTTT.

This clonotype was seen repeatedly, ten times or more. V is TRBV6-1 and J is TRBJ2-3; 11 bases fit TRBD2. Looked up from germline, CDR1 is MNHNS and CDR2 is SASEGT. The CDR3 extends over 14 amino acids. J lost 4 bases, V lost 10 bases, and 7 bases had no gene match. The CDR3 spells CATHSGGDADTQYF. The CDR3 region has the DNA TGTGCCACTCATAGCGGGGGGGATGCAGATACGCAGTATTTT.

This clonotype was found many times. V usage is TRBV20-1 and J usage is TRBJ1-5, with a weak D call TRBD1 (5 bases). This CDR3 spans 16 amino acids. With 0 bases removed from V and 8 bases from J, the gap between germline ends came to 20 bases. CDR1 and CDR2 (germline): DFQATT, SNEGSKA (reference sequence). The CDR3 protein is CSARDLGAGVKEPQHF. CDR3 in DNA: TGCAGTGCTAGAGATTTAGGGGCCGGGGTTAAGGAGCCCCAGCATTTT.

For this clonotype: An end of the junction differs from the germline gene, which may be a read error. This rearrangement joins TRBV11-2 to TRBJ2-7, with 11 bases that match TRBD2. In germline, CDR1 is SGHAT, CDR2 FQNNGV. CDR3 size: 15 residues. CDR3 sequence reads: CAGSLGLAVSYEQYF. In DNA, the CDR3 is TGTGCCGGCAGCCTGGGACTAGCGGTCTCCTACGAGCAGTACTTC. The whole variable domain, remainder taken from reference TRBV11-2 and TRBJ2-7, is EAGVAQSPRYKIIEKRQSVAFWCNPISGHATLYWYQQILGQGPKLLIQFQNNGVVDDSQLPKDRFSAERLKGVDSTLKIQPAKLEDSAVYLCAGSLGLAVSYEQYFGPGTRLTVT.

The chain is built from TRBV11-2 and TRBJ2-1, with 15 bases that match TRBD2. Trimming cost V 4 bases and J 5 bases; bases outside gene matches: 15. Germline V lookup: CDR1 SGHAT, CDR2 FQNNGV. The CDR3 is 20 amino acids. CDR3 nucleotides: TGTGCCAGCAGCTGGTCGCCTGGGACTAGCGGGGGGCCAGGAGACAATGAGCAGTTCTTC. Its protein product is CASSWSPGTSGGPGDNEQFF.

The rearrangement uses TRBV20-1 and TRBJ1-2; D uncertain. The CDR3 loop spans 11 amino acids. V was cut by 5 bases and J by 6 bases, with 10 bases left in between. The germline V gene encodes CDR1 DFQATT and CDR2 SNEGSKA (reference sequence). CDR3 bases: TGCAGTGCTCAATCTCTAGATGGCTACACCTTC. Translated, it gives CSAQSLDGYTF.

The rearrangement joins TRBV20-1 to TRBJ2-7; unclear D gene. CDR1 and CDR2 (germline): DFQATT, SNEGSKA (reference sequence). Trimming removed 2 bases from V and 0 bases from J, with 8 bases in between. The CDR3 has 13 amino acids. CDR3 in DNA: TGCAGTGCTAGACAGGCCATCTCCTACGAGCAGTACTTC. It encodes CSARQAISYEQYF.

This clonotype turned up a few times. V gene TRBV7-3 combines with J gene TRBJ2-6; 9 bases fit TRBD1. The CDR3 is made up of 17 amino acids. From germline, CDR1 is SGHTA and CDR2 FQGTGA. The V gene end was trimmed by 3 bases and the J gene end by 1 base; junction bases not matched to a gene: 4. The CDR3 bases are TGTGCCAGCAGCTTTACAGGGGGCGTATCTGGGGCCAACGTCCTGACTTTC. Translating it yields CASSFTGGVSGANVLTF.

This clonotype was observed at least ten times. The chain recombines TRBV5-1 with TRBJ2-7; 10 bases fit TRBD1. CDR3 length equals 14 residues. Germline CDR1 is SGHRS and CDR2 is YFSETQ. The trim removed 4 bases at V and 0 bases at J, leaving 1 base unmatched. CDR3 nucleotides: TGCGCCAGCAGCCGGACAGGGGGCTCCTACGAGCAGTACTTC. Translating gives CASSRTGGSYEQYF.

This clonotype was seen a handful of times. The J gene is TRBJ2-1, the V gene TRBV4-1; 10 bases fit TRBD2. The CDR3 runs 15 residues. Germline V gene sequence: CDR1 MGHRA, CDR2 YSYEKL. The V and J ends lost 3 bases and 6 bases, in that order; junction bases with no gene match: 5. This chain's CDR3 is CASSQLAGATNEQFF. The CDR3 coding sequence is TGCGCCAGCAGCCAGCTAGCGGGGGCCACCAATGAGCAGTTCTTC.

The rearrangement joins TRBV4-1 to TRBJ2-3; TRBD2 matches at 10 bases. CDR3 length: 15 residues. Germline V gene lookup returns CDR1 MGHRA and CDR2 YSYEKL. V gave up 6 bases and J gave up 3 bases; unmatched junction bases: 6. In nucleotides, the CDR3 is TGCGCCAGCAGTTATAGCGGGGGGCGGACAGATACGCAGTATTTT. It encodes CASSYSGGRTDTQYF.

V gene TRBV4-3 combines with J gene TRBJ1-6; unclear D gene. CDR1 LGHNA and CDR2 YSLEER come from the germline V gene. V lost 1 base to trimming and J lost 8 bases, with 15 bases between them. CDR3 length equals 16 residues. CDR3 nucleotides: TGCGCCAGCAGCCAAGGGTACGCAGATTCGGATTCACCCCTCCACTTT. Translating it yields CASSQGYADSDSPLHF.

The sample holds a few counts of this clonotype. In nucleotides, the CDR3 is TGCGCCAGCAGCTCAGCGGGGGGGCCTCGGAATGAGCAGTTCTTC. Encoded protein: CASSSAGGPRNEQFF. The chain joins TRBV5-1 to TRBJ2-1; TRBD2 agrees at 10 bases. The CDR3 spans 15 residues. Germline lookup yields CDR1 SGHRS and CDR2 YFSETQ. J gave up 7 bases and V 3 bases, and 7 bases lay outside the gene matches.

This clonotype was picked up many times. The CDR3 sequence is CASSPGRVNTEAFF. CDR3 nucleotides: TGTGCCAGCAGTCCAGGGCGAGTGAACACTGAAGCTTTCTTT. The V gene is TRBV12-3 or TRBV12-4, the J gene TRBJ1-1, with D possibly TRBD1 on 5 matching bases. Trimming pared 5 bases from V and 0 bases from J, leaving 10 bases between. This CDR3 region has 14 residues.

This chain links TRBV7-6 with TRBJ2-3; 8 nucleotides align to TRBD1. Germline trimming cut 1 base from V and 2 bases from J; bases unmatched to any gene: 11. CDR3 size: 18 residues. Germline assignment: CDR1 SGHVS and CDR2 FNYEAQ. The CDR3 nucleotides read TGTGCCAGCAGCTTAGATGTTGTCGGGACAGGCAACACAGATACGCAGTATTTT. Its protein product is CASSLDVVGTGNTDTQYF.